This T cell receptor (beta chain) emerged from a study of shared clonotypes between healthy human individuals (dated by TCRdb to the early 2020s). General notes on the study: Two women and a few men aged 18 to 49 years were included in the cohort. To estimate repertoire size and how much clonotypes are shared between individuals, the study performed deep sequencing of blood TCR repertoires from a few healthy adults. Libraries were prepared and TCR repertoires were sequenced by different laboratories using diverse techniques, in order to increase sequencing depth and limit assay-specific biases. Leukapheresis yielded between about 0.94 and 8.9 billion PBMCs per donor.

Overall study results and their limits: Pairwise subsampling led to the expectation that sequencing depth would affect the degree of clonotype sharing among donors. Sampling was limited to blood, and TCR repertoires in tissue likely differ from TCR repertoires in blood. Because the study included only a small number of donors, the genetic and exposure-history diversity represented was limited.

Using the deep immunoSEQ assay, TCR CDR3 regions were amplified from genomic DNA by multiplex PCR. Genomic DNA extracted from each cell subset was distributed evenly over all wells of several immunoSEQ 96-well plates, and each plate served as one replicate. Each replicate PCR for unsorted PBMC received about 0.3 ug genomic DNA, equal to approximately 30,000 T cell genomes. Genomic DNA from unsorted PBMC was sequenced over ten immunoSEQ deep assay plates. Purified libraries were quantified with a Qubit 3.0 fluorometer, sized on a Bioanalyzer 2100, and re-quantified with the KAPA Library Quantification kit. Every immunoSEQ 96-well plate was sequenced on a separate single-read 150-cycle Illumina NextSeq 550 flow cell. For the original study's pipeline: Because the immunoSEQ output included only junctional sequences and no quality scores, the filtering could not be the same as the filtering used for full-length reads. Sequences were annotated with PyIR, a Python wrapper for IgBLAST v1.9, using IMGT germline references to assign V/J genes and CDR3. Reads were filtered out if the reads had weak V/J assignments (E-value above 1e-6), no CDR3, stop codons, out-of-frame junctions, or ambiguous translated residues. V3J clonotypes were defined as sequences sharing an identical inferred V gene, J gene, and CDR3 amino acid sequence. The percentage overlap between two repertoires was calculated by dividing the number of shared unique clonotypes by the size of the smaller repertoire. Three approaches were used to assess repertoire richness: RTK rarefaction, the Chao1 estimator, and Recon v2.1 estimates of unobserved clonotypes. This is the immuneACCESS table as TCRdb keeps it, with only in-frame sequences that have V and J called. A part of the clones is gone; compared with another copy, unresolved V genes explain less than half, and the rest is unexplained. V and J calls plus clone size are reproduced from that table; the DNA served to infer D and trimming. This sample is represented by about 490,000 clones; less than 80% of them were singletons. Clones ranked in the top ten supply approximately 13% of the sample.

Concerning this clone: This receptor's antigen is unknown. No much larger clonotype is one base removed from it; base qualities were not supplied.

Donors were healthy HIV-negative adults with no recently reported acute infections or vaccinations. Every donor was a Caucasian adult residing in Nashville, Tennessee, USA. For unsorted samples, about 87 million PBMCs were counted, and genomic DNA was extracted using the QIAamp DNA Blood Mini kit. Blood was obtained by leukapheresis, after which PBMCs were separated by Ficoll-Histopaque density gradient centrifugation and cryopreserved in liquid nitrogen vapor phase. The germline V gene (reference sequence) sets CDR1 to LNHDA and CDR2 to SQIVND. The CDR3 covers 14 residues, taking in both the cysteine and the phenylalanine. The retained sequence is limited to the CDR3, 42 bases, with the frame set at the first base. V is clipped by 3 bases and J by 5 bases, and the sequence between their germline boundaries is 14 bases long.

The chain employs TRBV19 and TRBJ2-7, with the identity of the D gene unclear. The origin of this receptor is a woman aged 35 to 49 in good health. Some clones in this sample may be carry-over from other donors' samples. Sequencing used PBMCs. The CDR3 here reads CASSMAGVRNEQYF. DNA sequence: TGTGCCAGTAGTATGGCAGGCGTCCGCAACGAGCAGTACTTC. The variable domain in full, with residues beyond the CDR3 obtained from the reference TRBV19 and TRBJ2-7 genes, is DGGITQSPKYLFRKEGQNVTLSCEQNLNHDAMYWYRQDPGQGLRLIYYSQIVNDFQKGDIAEGYSVSREKKESFPLTVTSAQKNPTAFYLCASSMAGVRNEQYFGPGTRLTVT.